The 27 T cell receptor beta chains given below trace back to one sample, sequenced in a study of blood T cell repertoires in COVID-19. Sequenced by immunoSEQ multiplex PCR; TCRdb stores in-frame clones only, minus some. Of approximately 30,000 clones listed, roughly nine tenths are singletons. Sample: peripheral blood. All receptors come from a human donor in a cohort sampled during active COVID-19.

The chain is built from TRBV5-1 and TRBJ1-1; possible D gene TRBD1, 6 bases. V was cut by 6 bases and J by 5 bases, with 17 bases left in between. Per the germline V gene, CDR1 is SGHRS and CDR2 is YFSETQ. The CDR3 consists of 14 residues. The chain's CDR3 is CASTLSRGITEAFF. CDR3 DNA: TGCGCCAGCACCCTTTCGAGGGGGATAACTGAAGCTTTCTTT. Filled out from reference TRBV5-1 and TRBJ1-1, the complete variable domain reads KAGVTQTPRYLIKTRGQQVTLSCSPISGHRSVSWYQQTPGQGLQFLFEYFSETQRNKGNFPGRFSGRQFSNSRSEMNVSTLELGDSALYLCASTLSRGITEAFFGQGTRLTVV.

The chain uses TRBV28 and TRBJ1-2; TRBD1 might be the D (5 bases). Germline lookup yields CDR1 MDHEN and CDR2 SYDVKM. The V end was cut by 6 bases, the J end by 5 bases, with 10 bases between. This CDR3 has 12 amino acids. CDR3 nucleotide sequence: TGTGCCAGCAGACCAGGGAAATATGGCTACACCTTC. The encoded protein is CASRPGKYGYTF.

The V and J genes are TRBV19 and TRBJ1-2; a possible D gene is TRBD1 (6 bases). CDR1 is LNHDA, CDR2 SQIVND, per germline (reference sequence). CDR3 length equals 14 residues. The germline V and J ends were trimmed by 1 base and 4 bases, with 10 bases remaining between them. CDR3 region: CASSIGGGPYGYTF. The CDR3 region has the DNA TGTGCCAGTAGTATAGGGGGGGGCCCCTATGGCTACACCTTC.

This chain uses TRBV9 with TRBJ1-2; 8 nucleotides match TRBD1. V dropped 2 bases and J dropped 4; count of bases not matched to a gene: 4. The CDR3 is 14 residues long. Looked up from germline, CDR1 is SGDLS and CDR2 is YYNGEE. CDR3 in DNA: TGTGCCAGCAGCGTCACAGGGGGAGGCTATGGCTACACCTTC. Translated: CASSVTGGGYGYTF.

V is TRBV7-9 and J is TRBJ1-3, with 7 bases that match TRBD1. Per germline, CDR1 SEHNR and CDR2 FQNEAQ (reference sequence). Trimming took 5 bases from V and 4 from J; bases not matched to a gene: 11. The CDR3 contains 16 residues. The CDR3 loop is CASSPLQGRRGNTIYF. The CDR3 coding sequence is TGTGCCAGCAGCCCACTACAGGGGCGAAGAGGAAACACCATATATTTT.

The V gene is TRBV5-6, the J gene TRBJ2-5; D not resolved. This CDR3 contains 14 residues. Trimming took off 6 bases at V and 4 bases at J, with 16 bases between the two ends. CDR1 and CDR2 (germline): SGHDT, YYEEEE. This CDR3 is CASTSLRSAETQYF. The CDR3 nucleotides read TGTGCCAGCACCTCCCTACGGAGTGCAGAGACCCAGTACTTC.

The V call is TRBV7-6, the J call TRBJ2-5, with 8 bases lining up with TRBD2. The junction had 2 bases not matched to a gene; V was cut back by 3 bases and J by 5 bases. There are 13 residues in the CDR3. Germline CDR1 is SGHVS and CDR2 is FNYEAQ. The CDR3 sequence is CASSFTGGETQYF. DNA for the CDR3: TGTGCCAGCAGCTTCACGGGAGGGGAGACCCAGTACTTC.

This clone occurred once. V is TRBV6-6 and J is TRBJ1-1; D remains ambiguous. Germline assignment: CDR1 MNHNY and CDR2 SVGAGI (reference sequence). V lost 4 bases to trimming and J lost 5 bases, with 17 bases between them. The CDR3 runs to 15 residues. Here the CDR3 reads CASSSPLRAGTEAFF. CDR3 in DNA: TGTGCCAGCAGTTCGCCTCTACGGGCGGGGACTGAAGCTTTCTTT.

This chain links TRBV9 with TRBJ2-3; the match to TRBD2 covers 9 bases. From germline, CDR1 is SGDLS and CDR2 YYNGEE. CDR3 length: 16 residues. The V gene end was trimmed by 0 bases and the J gene end by 1 base; junction bases not matched to a gene: 3. This CDR3 is CASSVDASGGTDTQYF. The DNA for the CDR3 is TGTGCCAGCAGCGTAGACGCTAGCGGGGGCACAGATACGCAGTATTTT.

The chain carries TRBV18 and TRBJ1-2, with D maybe TRBD1 (5 bases). The germline V and J ends were trimmed by 2 bases and 12 bases, with 13 bases remaining between them. This CDR3 spans 12 amino acids. Germline V lookup: CDR1 KGHSH, CDR2 LQKENI. The CDR3 sequence is CASSPRGVEDTF. In nucleotides, the CDR3 is TGTGCCAGCTCACCAAGGGGCGTCGAGGACACCTTC.

The rearrangement uses TRBV6-5 and TRBJ1-5; maybe TRBD1 (5 bases). CDR1 and CDR2 from the germline V gene are MNHEY and SVGAGI. Trimming removed 6 bases at V and 0 bases at J, with 12 bases between. There are 15 residues in the CDR3. CDR3 sequence reads: CASSRDSHSNQPQHF. The DNA for the CDR3 is TGTGCCAGCAGCCGGGACTCACATAGCAATCAGCCCCAGCATTTT.

This clone was found once. The V call is TRBV11-2, the J call TRBJ1-4; 9 positions match TRBD1. The CDR3 length is 15 residues. Germline-derived CDR1 and CDR2 are SGHAT and FQNNGV. Unmatched junction bases numbered 6, after V lost 5 bases and J lost 5 bases. This chain's CDR3 is CASSPMGQGNEKLFF. CDR3 nucleotides: TGTGCCAGCAGCCCCATGGGACAGGGAAATGAAAAACTGTTTTTT. The whole variable domain, remainder taken from reference TRBV11-2 and TRBJ1-4, is EAGVAQSPRYKIIEKRQSVAFWCNPISGHATLYWYQQILGQGPKLLIQFQNNGVVDDSQLPKDRFSAERLKGVDSTLKIQPAKLEDSAVYLCASSPMGQGNEKLFFGSGTQLSVL.

V and J are TRBV4-2 and TRBJ2-3; TRBD2 might be the D (6 bases). The length of the CDR3 is 15 residues. CDR1 and CDR2 (germline): LGHNA, YNFKEQ. The V gene lost 4 bases and the J gene lost 7 bases, with 18 bases spanning the gap. The CDR3 sequence is CASSPTSVAAYTQYF. The CDR3 coding sequence is TGTGCCAGCAGCCCCACGAGCGTAGCGGCATATACGCAGTATTTT.

This clone occurred once. V gene TRBV6-1 combines with J gene TRBJ1-6; D gene ambiguous. The CDR3 is 16 residues long. Trimming removed 4 bases at V and 6 bases at J, with 16 bases between. Germline V gene data show CDR1 as MNHNS and CDR2 as SASEGT. The CDR3 loop reads CASSVERVPFNSPLHF. The CDR3 nucleotides read TGTGCCAGCAGTGTAGAGAGGGTACCATTTAATTCACCCCTCCACTTT.

Relative to its sample, this clone is hyperexpanded. The chain has TRBV19 and TRBJ2-7; D is unclear. Germline CDR1 reads LNHDA; CDR2 reads SQIVND (reference sequence). V was shortened by 2 bases and J by 3 bases, with 8 bases between the two germline ends. This CDR3 has 13 residues. CDR3 sequence: CASSITPDYEQYF. CDR3 sequence (DNA): TGTGCCAGTAGTATAACTCCCGACTACGAGCAGTACTTC.

The chain couples TRBV10-3 to TRBJ2-1; 8 nucleotides line up with TRBD1. Trimming at V came to 6 bases and at J to 8 bases, leaving 0 bases not matched to a gene. Germline assignment: CDR1 ENHRY and CDR2 SYGVKD. CDR3 size: 11 residues. CDR3 in DNA: TGTGCCATCAGACAGGGGGATGAGCAGTTCTTC. Its protein is CAIRQGDEQFF.

The chain links TRBV19 to TRBJ1-1, with TRBD1 matching 7 bases. Germline V lookup: CDR1 LNHDA, CDR2 SQIVND (reference sequence). There are 15 residues in the CDR3. The trim removed 6 bases at V and 1 base at J, leaving 8 bases unmatched. CDR3 sequence (DNA): TGTGCCAGTAGCTGGGGGTACAGGGGGAACACTGAAGCTTTCTTT. Encoded protein: CASSWGYRGNTEAFF.

The chain carries TRBV9 and TRBJ1-2; D is undetermined. In germline, CDR1 is SGDLS, CDR2 YYNGEE. V lost 0 bases and J 7 bases, leaving 13 bases between the germline ends. This CDR3 spans 14 amino acids. This CDR3 is CASSVGQLTGGYTF. The CDR3 coding sequence is TGTGCCAGCAGCGTAGGTCAATTAACGGGTGGCTACACCTTC.

V gene TRBV10-3 combines with J gene TRBJ1-6; the match to TRBD1 covers 8 bases. V was pared by 3 bases and J by 9 bases, with 19 bases of the junction left unmatched. The CDR3 is 19 residues long. Germline V gene data show CDR1 as ENHRY and CDR2 as SYGVKD. This CDR3 reads CAISDQIGNPGGLGSPLHF. DNA of the CDR3: TGTGCCATCAGTGATCAGATAGGGAACCCAGGGGGCCTAGGTTCACCCCTCCACTTT.

In this sample, this clone turned up a few times. V and J are TRBV29-1 and TRBJ2-3, with a tentative D call TRBD2 (5 bases). The CDR3 sequence is 12 residues long. V dropped 6 bases and J dropped 4 bases, with 11 bases sitting between them. Germline V gives CDR1 SQVTM, CDR2 ANQGSEA. CDR3 region: CSVKLGADTQYF. The CDR3 nucleotides read TGCAGCGTGAAACTAGGTGCAGATACGCAGTATTTT.

The chain recombines TRBV27 with TRBJ2-7, with D perhaps TRBD1 (7 bases). The germline CDR1 and CDR2 sequences are MNHEY and SMNVEV (reference sequence). The length of the CDR3 is 13 residues. The germline V and J ends were trimmed by 3 bases and 6 bases, with 12 bases remaining between them. The chain's CDR3 is CASSFARGVEQYF. CDR3 coding DNA: TGTGCCAGCAGTTTTGCCAGGGGGGTCGAGCAGTACTTC.

The V and J genes are TRBV7-9 and TRBJ1-1; tentatively, D is TRBD1 (6 bases). V shed 5 bases and J shed 1 base, with 17 bases lying between them. The CDR3 sequence is 16 residues long. Germline-derived CDR1 and CDR2 are SEHNR and FQNEAQ (reference sequence). This CDR3 reads CASSHSWTDKNTEAFF. In DNA, the CDR3 is TGTGCCAGCAGCCACAGCTGGACAGACAAGAACACTGAAGCTTTCTTT.

The chain joins TRBV19 to TRBJ2-5; TRBD2 matches 8 bases. The CDR3 is 14 amino acids. The junction had 5 bases not matched to a gene; V was cut back by 3 bases and J by 5 bases. The V gene's germline CDR1 is LNHDA and CDR2 SQIVND (reference sequence). CDR3 DNA sequence: TGTGCCAGTAGTATGGATAGCGGGGATGAGACCCAGTACTTC. As protein: CASSMDSGDETQYF.

The rearrangement joins TRBV7-2 to TRBJ2-1, with 10 bases that match TRBD1. CDR1 is SGHTA and CDR2 is FQGNSA in the germline V gene. The ends lost 5 bases at V and 10 bases at J; junction bases unmatched: 5. The CDR3 loop spans 13 amino acids. CDR3 sequence reads: CASSGGQGLEQFF. The CDR3 bases are TGTGCCAGCAGCGGGGGACAGGGGCTGGAGCAGTTCTTC.

This chain joins TRBV3-1 (or the pseudogene TRBV3-2) and TRBJ1-1; TRBD1 might be the D (5 bases). Germline V gives CDR1 LGHDT, CDR2 YNNKEL (reference sequence). The V gene lost 8 bases and the J gene lost 0 bases, with 16 bases spanning the gap. The CDR3 has 15 residues. The DNA of the CDR3 is TGTGCCAGCGATTCCCCAGGGCAGATGAACACTGAAGCTTTCTTT. Residues: CASDSPGQMNTEAFF.

This chain links TRBV5-1 with TRBJ2-1, with D hard to call. Per germline, CDR1 SGHRS and CDR2 YFSETQ. This CDR3 has 11 amino acids. V lost 4 bases, J lost 4 bases, and 3 bases lay in between. The CDR3 loop reads CASSLYNEQFF. The CDR3 region has the DNA TGCGCCAGCAGCCTATACAATGAGCAGTTCTTC.

V and J are TRBV6-2 or TRBV6-3 and TRBJ2-3; TRBD2 might be the D (5 bases). Trimming shortened V by 5 bases and J by 2 bases, and 20 bases separated the two germline ends. Germline V CDR1 and CDR2: MNHEY, SVGEGT. CDR3 length equals 17 residues. Here the CDR3 DNA reads TGTGCCAGCAGTAAACGCAACGGAGGCTCATACACAGATACGCAGTATTTT. Translation gives CASSKRNGGSYTDTQYF.